Reported below is one TCR beta chain. Its antigen remains unknown. These data originate in a study of circulating tumor DNA in untreated peripheral T-cell lymphoma. Tumor tissue was collected at baseline, before treatment began. Only in-frame clones appear in the TCRdb table, and some are missing; sequencing was by immunoSEQ multiplex PCR. Of some 8,700 clones in the sample, roughly 85% were seen once. Study outcomes and limitations: Baseline tissues yielded 86% and baseline serum roughly 61% tumor-specific clonotype detection.

Trimming cost V 11 bases and J 6 bases; bases outside gene matches: 7. This CDR3 is built from 12 residues. The germline V gene encodes CDR1 ENHRY and CDR2 SYGVKD. J is TRBJ1-1 and V is TRBV10-3; 9 positions match TRBD1. The sample was tumor tissue. This TCR came from a human donor with peripheral T-cell lymphoma. The DNA for the CDR3 is TGTGCCGGATCGGACAGGGGATCTGAAGCTTTCTTT. Protein sequence: CAGSDRGSEAFF.